The 9 T cell receptor beta chains given below trace back to one sample, sequenced in a study of T cell changes during pregnancy in multiple sclerosis. Sequencing was performed with immunoSEQ multiplex PCR; in TCRdb, only in-frame clones are kept and a portion is missing. The sample contains 69,000 or so clones, more than 85% of which appear only once. The material sequenced was CD4+ T cells from peripheral blood mononuclear cells, taken in the third trimester of pregnancy. All receptors come from a female donor in good health, enrolled as a control in a pregnancy study.

This clone was seen once. The V gene is TRBV5-1, the J gene TRBJ2-1; 8 positions agree with TRBD1. The V and J ends lost 5 bases and 2 bases, in that order; junction bases with no gene match: 6. The CDR3 length is 15 residues. Germline V gene sequence: CDR1 SGHRS, CDR2 YFSETQ. The CDR3 coding sequence is TGCGCCAGCAGTGCCGGGACAGGTACCTACAATGAGCAGTTCTTC. Translation gives CASSAGTGTYNEQFF.

The gene calls are TRBV7-9 and TRBJ1-1, with D possibly TRBD1 on 5 matching bases. CDR1 and CDR2 (germline): SEHNR, FQNEAQ (reference sequence). There are 13 residues in the CDR3. V lost 5 bases and J 3 bases, leaving 10 bases between the germline ends. Written as DNA, the CDR3 is TGTGCCAGCAGCCCAGGGACTTACACTGAAGCTTTCTTT. Translated, it gives CASSPGTYTEAFF. The full variable domain, rest sourced from reference TRBV7-9 and TRBJ1-1, is DTGVSQNPRHKITKRGQNVTFRCDPISEHNRLYWYRQTLGQGPEFLTYFQNEAQLEKSRLLSDRFSAERPKGSFSTLEIQRTEQGDSAMYLCASSPGTYTEAFFGQGTRLTVV.

The genes are TRBV2 and TRBJ2-7; 7 nucleotides match TRBD2. Germline-derived CDR1 and CDR2 are SNHLY and FYNNEI. J gave up 2 bases and V 7 bases, and 17 bases lay outside the gene matches. The CDR3 has 17 amino acids. CDR3 region: CASTRRPGLGNTYEQYF. CDR3 DNA sequence: TGTGCCAGCACCCGACGCCCAGGACTAGGGAATACCTACGAGCAGTACTTC.

This clone appeared once. The chain uses TRBV7-3 and TRBJ2-1; 7 bases are shared with TRBD1. Germline V gene sequence: CDR1 SGHTA, CDR2 FQGTGA. V lost 6 bases, J lost 1 base, and 12 bases stayed unmatched. This CDR3 is 17 amino acids long. The CDR3 sequence: CASSSKGAGGSYNEQFF. CDR3 coding DNA: TGTGCCAGCAGTTCCAAGGGAGCAGGGGGTTCCTACAATGAGCAGTTCTTC.

The V gene is TRBV27, the J gene TRBJ2-3, with D tentatively TRBD2 (6 bases). CDR1 and CDR2 (germline): MNHEY, SMNVEV (reference sequence). The CDR3 extends over 17 amino acids. Trimming removed 1 base at V and 3 bases at J, with 17 bases between. As DNA, the CDR3 is TGTGCCAGCAGTTTATGGCCTACTAGCAGGTCAACAGATACGCAGTATTTT. This gives the protein CASSLWPTSRSTDTQYF.

The CDR3 loop is CASSLGGSLRNTEAFF. CDR3 coding DNA: TGTGCCAGCAGCTTAGGAGGCAGCCTGAGAAACACTGAAGCTTTCTTT. This rearrangement joins TRBV7-2 to TRBJ1-1, with D unresolved. This CDR3 region has 16 residues. CDR1 is SGHTA, CDR2 FQGNSA, per germline. V was pared by 1 base and J by 2 bases, with 14 bases between.

This chain connects TRBV21-1 to TRBJ1-4; the table assigns TRBD1, which was not confirmed against the DNA. TRBV21-1 is assigned pseudogene status. The CDR3 consists of 19 residues. The CDR3 DNA is TGTGCCAGCAGCGAAACAGTTAGGTGCAACAGGGCAACTAATGAAAAACTGTTTTTT. Protein product: CASSETVRCNRATNEKLFF.

The chain has TRBV7-9 and TRBJ2-2; TRBD2 is a possible D gene (7 bases). The CDR3 sequence is 16 residues long. CDR1 is SEHNR, CDR2 FQNEAQ, per germline (reference sequence). The germline V and J ends were trimmed by 2 bases and 0 bases, with 10 bases remaining between them. CDR3: CASSLRGGANTGELFF. The CDR3 DNA is TGTGCCAGCAGCTTAAGGGGGGGCGCGAACACCGGGGAGCTGTTTTTT.

The V call is TRBV14, the J call TRBJ2-2; 7 bases match TRBD1. Germline loops: CDR1 SGHDN, CDR2 FVKESK. This CDR3 has 15 amino acids. With V trimmed by 4 bases and J by 6 bases, 8 bases remained unmatched. CDR3 sequence reads: CASSPDRVRSGELFF. The CDR3 bases are TGTGCCAGCAGCCCTGACAGGGTACGTTCCGGGGAGCTGTTTTTT.